The present TCR beta chain was sequenced within a study of blood T cells in healthy people across ages. The authors ran a second PCR of about 6 to 11 cycles using a sample-barcoded 5' primer and a J-beta primer mix. Individual samples furnished no less than 2.5 million CDR3-containing paired-end reads apiece. MiXCR, run by TCRdb on the 5' RACE reads, gives a single entry per CDR3 protein. Of 800,000 or so distinct CDR3 sequences in the sample, more than 35% were seen once. Study-level results: With age, beta diversity per million T cells declined roughly linearly, significantly by 40. Diversity estimates drawn from one million T cells were deemed underestimates. The long-lived group displayed more naive CD4+ cells, plus higher diversity, than the aged donors did.

Remarks on this clonotype: Its antigen is not known.

The length of the CDR3 is 14 residues. The germline V gene encodes CDR1 SGHRS and CDR2 YFSETQ. Deletions cut 0 bases from V and 5 bases from J, with 10 bases between. This TCR derives from a man aged 80 or over in good health. Input material: blood. This chain joins TRBV5-1 and TRBJ2-3, with D maybe TRBD1 (6 bases). CDR3 amino acids: CASSLEAGVDTQYF. Here the CDR3 DNA reads TGCGCCAGCAGCTTGGAGGCAGGGGTAGATACGCAGTATTTT. Full variable domain (outside the CDR3, taken from reference TRBV5-1 and TRBJ2-3): KAGVTQTPRYLIKTRGQQVTLSCSPISGHRSVSWYQQTPGQGLQFLFEYFSETQRNKGNFPGRFSGRQFSNSRSEMNVSTLELGDSALYLCASSLEAGVDTQYFGPGTRLTVL.